The 5 T cell receptor beta chains below all came from one sample that was sequenced in a study of blood T cell repertoires in COVID-19. Profiling relied on immunoSEQ multiplex PCR, and the TCRdb table lists in-frame clones only, not all of them. This sample has some 400,000 clones, with around 87% found just once. The sample was PBMCs or T cells enriched from blood (not recorded which). These receptors originate from a young man who had recovered from COVID-19.

The chain uses TRBV23-1 and TRBJ1-2; TRBD1 aligns across 12 bases. TRBV23-1 is assigned to the ORF class and has an uncertain function. This CDR3 spans 19 amino acids. V gave up 7 bases and J gave up 4 bases; unmatched junction bases: 19. As DNA, the CDR3 is TGCGCCAGCATCTTCCTACTGGGACAGGGGGCGAAGATATCCTATGGCTACACCTTC. This sequence encodes CASIFLLGQGAKISYGYTF.

This sequence joins TRBV28 and TRBJ1-1, with D possibly being TRBD1 (6 bases). Germline-derived CDR1 and CDR2 are MDHEN and SYDVKM. V was trimmed by 5 bases and J by 0 bases, leaving 13 bases between them. This CDR3 region has 15 residues. CDR3 DNA: TGTGCCAGCAGTGAAAACAGGGCGTTGAACACTGAAGCTTTCTTT. This codes for CASSENRALNTEAFF.

The chain recombines TRBV5-1 with TRBJ2-7; 7 bases fit TRBD2. The CDR3 runs 15 residues. The trim removed 3 bases at V and 6 bases at J, leaving 12 bases unmatched. Germline V gene sequence: CDR1 SGHRS, CDR2 YFSETQ. The CDR3 region is CASSSRPGGGGEQYF. CDR3 DNA sequence: TGCGCCAGCAGCTCTAGACCGGGCGGGGGAGGCGAGCAGTACTTC.

Here the CDR3 DNA reads TGTGCCAGCAAAATGCGGAGCTCCTACAATGAGCAGTTCTTC. Protein sequence: CASKMRSSYNEQFF. The chain couples TRBV7-2 to TRBJ2-1, with no clear D. This CDR3 is built from 14 residues. In germline, CDR1 is SGHTA, CDR2 FQGNSA. The V and J ends lost 7 bases and 0 bases respectively, with 10 bases between them.

With regard to this clone: Other DNA sequences from this sample encode an identical CDR3 as well. The chain has TRBV12-3 or TRBV12-4 and TRBJ2-1; D is unclear. This CDR3 is built from 13 residues. Trimming pared 1 base from V and 6 bases from J, leaving 7 bases between. The CDR3 bases are TGTGCCAGCAGTTTAGAGACTGCCAATGAGCAGTTCTTC. Translation: CASSLETANEQFF.